The 29 T cell receptor beta chains reported below all come from one sample, sequenced in a study of blood T cells in healthy people across ages. Alongside a J-beta primer mix, a sample-barcoded 5' primer served in a second PCR lasting about 6 to 12 cycles. TCRdb itself ran the 5' RACE reads through MiXCR, one entry per CDR3 protein. Of over a million distinct CDR3 sequences listed, 35% to 45% are singletons. Source material: blood. Source of these receptors: a young woman in good health.

Only one count was recorded for this clonotype. This chain links TRBV6-5 with TRBJ1-1, with a possible D match to TRBD1 (5 bases). V dropped 0 bases and J dropped 0 bases, with 11 bases sitting between them. Germline CDR1 reads MNHEY; CDR2 reads SVGAGI. This CDR3 has 16 residues. The CDR3 DNA reads as TGTGCCAGCAGTTACTCGGGGGGGGGTTTGAACACTGAAGCTTTCTTT. Residues: CASSYSGGGLNTEAFF.

This chain joins TRBV4-1 and TRBJ2-3; TRBD2 aligns across 10 bases. V shed 5 bases, J shed 6 bases, and the junction held 5 bases outside the gene matches. The CDR3 has 14 amino acids. CDR1 and CDR2 (germline): MGHRA, YSYEKL. CDR3: CASSKNSGGDTQYF. As DNA, the CDR3 is TGCGCCAGCAGCAAGAATAGCGGGGGGGATACGCAGTATTTT.

CDR3 in amino acids: CSAPTRADNTEAFF. The CDR3, as DNA: TGCAGTGCCCCGACAAGGGCAGACAACACTGAAGCTTTCTTT. The genes are TRBV20-1 and TRBJ1-1; no reliable D call. Germline CDR1 and CDR2: DFQATT and SNEGSKA (reference sequence). The germline V and J ends were trimmed by 6 bases and 2 bases, with 16 bases remaining between them. The CDR3 has 14 amino acids.

This clonotype was detected only a few times. V is TRBV27 and J is TRBJ2-3; TRBD1 agrees at 12 bases. This CDR3 spans 16 amino acids. V lost 4 bases, J lost 4 bases, and 6 bases stayed unmatched. Germline V CDR1 and CDR2: MNHEY, SMNVEV (reference sequence). CDR3 sequence reads: CASSSPGTGGSDTQYF. The CDR3 DNA is TGTGCCAGCAGTTCCCCCGGGACAGGGGGCTCAGATACGCAGTATTTT.

The chain uses TRBV11-2 and TRBJ2-3; 7 bases align to TRBD2. Germline lookup yields CDR1 SGHAT and CDR2 FQNNGV. V dropped 4 bases and J dropped 2; count of bases not matched to a gene: 12. This CDR3 is built from 17 residues. The CDR3 coding sequence is TGTGCCAGCAGCTCGGAGGGCGGGAGATCCCTCACAGATACGCAGTATTTT. It codes for CASSSEGGRSLTDTQYF. Based on the CDR3 plus reference TRBV11-2 and TRBJ2-3, the full variable domain is EAGVAQSPRYKIIEKRQSVAFWCNPISGHATLYWYQQILGQGPKLLIQFQNNGVVDDSQLPKDRFSAERLKGVDSTLKIQPAKLEDSAVYLCASSSEGGRSLTDTQYFGPGTRLTVL.

The chain couples TRBV11-2 to TRBJ2-1, with D maybe TRBD2 (5 bases). Deletions cut 1 base from V and 1 base from J, with 11 bases between. Germline loops: CDR1 SGHAT, CDR2 FQNNGV. CDR3 length: 16 residues. The CDR3 sequence: CASSLGAGKSYNEQFF. For the CDR3, the DNA is TGTGCCAGCAGCTTAGGTGCCGGGAAATCCTACAATGAGCAGTTCTTC. The whole variable domain, remainder taken from reference TRBV11-2 and TRBJ2-1, is EAGVAQSPRYKIIEKRQSVAFWCNPISGHATLYWYQQILGQGPKLLIQFQNNGVVDDSQLPKDRFSAERLKGVDSTLKIQPAKLEDSAVYLCASSLGAGKSYNEQFFGPGTRLTVL.

This clonotype has more than one count but fewer than ten. This sequence joins TRBV20-1 and TRBJ2-1; maybe TRBD2 (5 bases). CDR1 is DFQATT and CDR2 is SNEGSKA in the germline V gene (reference sequence). Trimming left V 8 bases short and J 9 bases short, with 26 bases between. The CDR3 loop spans 15 amino acids. The CDR3 coding sequence is TGCAGTCTACTCCGACCCCCGGCTAGCATGGGTGAGCAGTTCTTC. Translation gives CSLLRPPASMGEQFF.

The DNA of the CDR3 is TGTGCCAGCGGCCATCCAGGAGGGGGGTGGGAAAAAGAGACCCAGTACTTC. It yields the protein CASGHPGGGWEKETQYF. This sequence joins TRBV5-6 and TRBJ2-5; either TRBD1 or TRBD2 may fit D (6 bases each). The CDR3 extends over 17 amino acids. Trimming removed 7 bases from V and 3 bases from J, with 25 bases in between. Germline-derived CDR1 and CDR2 are SGHDT and YYEEEE.

This CDR3 reads CASSYTGESGETQYF. CDR3 sequence (DNA): TGTGCCAGCAGCTATACAGGGGAGAGCGGAGAGACCCAGTACTTC. J is TRBJ2-5 and V is TRBV7-3; 7 bases line up with TRBD1. V lost 4 bases and J lost 4; bases outside the gene matches: 9. The CDR3 covers 15 residues. The V gene's germline CDR1 is SGHTA and CDR2 FQGTGA.

V and J are TRBV5-6 and TRBJ1-2, with D possibly being TRBD1 (6 bases). Germline V gene sequence: CDR1 SGHDT, CDR2 YYEEEE. The CDR3 sequence is 14 residues long. With 4 bases removed from V and 5 bases from J, the gap between germline ends came to 15 bases. The chain's CDR3 is CASSLGQLRYGYTF. CDR3 bases: TGTGCCAGCAGCCTGGGACAACTTAGGTATGGCTACACCTTC.

This clonotype was detected ten times or more. The genes are TRBV10-3 and TRBJ2-7, with TRBD2 matching over 12 bases. CDR1 and CDR2 from the germline V gene are ENHRY and SYGVKD. Losses at the gene ends were 6 bases for V and 6 bases for J; bases not matched to a gene: 0. The CDR3 totals 12 residues. The CDR3, as DNA: TGTGCCATCAGGACTAGCGGGGGCGAGCAGTACTTC. It specifies CAIRTSGGEQYF.

The gene calls are TRBV10-3 and TRBJ2-2; 10 nucleotides match TRBD2. The V and J ends lost 10 bases and 6 bases, in that order; junction bases with no gene match: 8. The CDR3 sequence is 14 residues long. Per the germline V gene, CDR1 is ENHRY and CDR2 is SYGVKD. The CDR3 region has the DNA TGTGCCACGTCTAGCGGGAGTAGTGCCGGGGAGCTGTTTTTT. Translating gives CATSSGSSAGELFF.

The J gene is TRBJ2-1, the V gene TRBV12-3 or TRBV12-4, with D maybe TRBD2 (5 bases). The V gene lost 2 bases and the J gene lost 5 bases, with 13 bases spanning the gap. The CDR3 totals 15 residues. The CDR3 is CASSLNGVGNNEQFF. The CDR3 nucleotides are TGTGCCAGCAGTTTAAACGGGGTAGGGAACAATGAGCAGTTCTTC.

V gene TRBV28 combines with J gene TRBJ2-7, with D unclear. V was pared by 1 base and J by 3 bases, with 4 bases between. The CDR3 length is 12 residues. Germline CDR1 MDHEN, CDR2 SYDVKM. The CDR3 sequence is CASSLFDYEQYF. Written as DNA, the CDR3 is TGTGCCAGCAGTTTATTCGACTACGAGCAGTACTTC.

This sequence joins TRBV12-3 or TRBV12-4 and TRBJ2-3; 8 bases are a match to TRBD2. V shed 3 bases and J 5 bases; nucleotides not matched to a gene: 10. The CDR3 consists of 16 residues. The CDR3 region has the DNA TGTGCCAGCAGTTTGGTTGCGGGGGGCGGTATAGATACGCAGTATTTT. Translating it yields CASSLVAGGGIDTQYF.

This chain links TRBV9 with TRBJ2-2; no reliable D call. The CDR3 covers 15 residues. Per the germline V gene, CDR1 is SGDLS and CDR2 is YYNGEE. With 4 bases removed from V and 2 bases from J, the gap between germline ends came to 12 bases. CDR3 sequence (DNA): TGTGCCAGCAGCCCTCTGGGTACCAACACCGGGGAGCTGTTTTTT. Amino acid sequence: CASSPLGTNTGELFF.

CDR3 in DNA: TGCGCCAGCAGCTTGGCCCCTGCGGGGGGGTACAATGAGCAGTACTTC. Its protein is CASSLAPAGGYNEQYF. The chain couples TRBV5-1 to TRBJ2-7, with 9 bases aligning to TRBD2. The germline gives CDR1 SGHRS, CDR2 YFSETQ. The CDR3 has 16 residues. V gave up 0 bases and J gave up 7 bases; unmatched junction bases: 11.

The V and J genes are TRBV5-1 and TRBJ2-1; D is unresolved. The J call is doubtful: the DNA matches TRBJ2-7 better. The CDR3 runs 13 residues. Germline values: CDR1 SGHRS, CDR2 YFSETQ. The CDR3 DNA sequence: TGCGCCAGCAGGCTGACCAACTACAATGAGCAGTACTTC. Protein product: CASRLTNYNEQYF.

The chain is built from TRBV12-3 or TRBV12-4 and TRBJ1-2; 9 bases fit TRBD1. The V segment lost 5 bases and the J segment 6 bases; nucleotides outside the gene matches: 7. The CDR3 totals 14 residues. CDR3 sequence (DNA): TGTGCCAGCAGTCGTTTACAGGGGGCAAATGGCTACACCTTC. Protein: CASSRLQGANGYTF.

This clonotype was recorded a few times. The genes are TRBV3-1 and TRBJ1-1, with a weak D call TRBD1 (6 bases). The CDR3 covers 16 residues. Trimming cost V 1 base and J 5 bases, with 17 bases left between them. Germline V gene data show CDR1 as LGHDT and CDR2 as YNNKEL (reference sequence). The CDR3 DNA sequence: TGTGCCAGCAGCCAAGTAAGGGCGGACAGCGCTACTGAAGCTTTCTTT. As protein: CASSQVRADSATEAFF. The whole variable domain, remainder taken from reference TRBV3-1 and TRBJ1-1, is DTAVSQTPKYLVTQMGNDKSIKCEQNLGHDTMYWYKQDSKKFLKIMFSYNNKELIINETVPNRFSPKSPDKAHLNLHINSLELGDSAVYFCASSQVRADSATEAFFGQGTRLTVV.

This rearrangement joins TRBV27 to TRBJ1-2; D is possibly TRBD1 (6 bases). CDR3 length: 17 residues. Germline V CDR1 and CDR2: MNHEY, SMNVEV (reference sequence). V lost 6 bases to trimming and J lost 8 bases, with 28 bases between them. The CDR3 sequence: CASSSQQGLNLVRGYTF. CDR3 DNA: TGTGCCAGCAGCTCACAACAGGGATTGAATCTCGTGCGGGGCTACACCTTC.

This clonotype has more than one count but fewer than ten. This chain uses TRBV10-3 with TRBJ2-7; D may match TRBD1 or TRBD2 (5 bases each). The CDR3 sequence is 12 residues long. V was trimmed by 8 bases and J by 3 bases, leaving 11 bases between them. Looked up from germline, CDR1 is ENHRY and CDR2 is SYGVKD. CDR3 residues: CAIRRDDYEQYF. CDR3 coding DNA: TGTGCCATCCGCCGGGACGACTACGAGCAGTACTTC.

This clonotype turned up a few times. This chain joins TRBV11-2 and TRBJ2-3, with D unresolved. Looked up from germline, CDR1 is SGHAT and CDR2 is FQNNGV. Trimming pared 1 base from V and 6 bases from J, leaving 14 bases between. This CDR3 has 15 amino acids. The CDR3 coding sequence is TGTGCCAGCAGCTTAGGTCTTCTCGTTTTCGATACGCAGTATTTT. This sequence encodes CASSLGLLVFDTQYF.

This sequence joins TRBV12-3 or TRBV12-4 and TRBJ2-3; no clear D. This CDR3 is built from 13 residues. V was clipped by 3 bases and J by 2 bases, with 6 bases between them. The CDR3 DNA follows: TGTGCCAGCAGTTTTAGGGACACAGATACGCAGTATTTT. As protein: CASSFRDTDTQYF.

CDR3 in DNA: TGTGCCAGCAGCTTCTCTGCGGGACAGGGGGCCAACACTGAAGCTTTCTTT. It encodes CASSFSAGQGANTEAFF. This sequence joins TRBV7-6 and TRBJ1-1; 12 nucleotides agree with TRBD1. This CDR3 comprises 17 residues. Germline assignment: CDR1 SGHVS and CDR2 FNYEAQ. J lost 2 bases, V lost 3 bases, and 7 bases had no gene match.

This clonotype appeared many times. The chain links TRBV27 to TRBJ1-2; 7 nucleotides agree with TRBD1. Germline V gene data show CDR1 as MNHEY and CDR2 as SMNVEV (reference sequence). This CDR3 is built from 14 residues. After removal of 8 bases from V and 4 bases from J, the junction contained 10 bases not matched to a gene. CDR3 sequence reads: CASAVRGVLYGYTF. CDR3 bases: TGTGCCAGCGCTGTCAGGGGGGTGCTCTATGGCTACACCTTC.

The chain joins TRBV7-9 to TRBJ2-1; a weak D match, TRBD2 (6 bases). The CDR3 is made up of 15 amino acids. The V gene's germline CDR1 is SEHNR and CDR2 FQNEAQ (reference sequence). V lost 8 bases and J 4 bases, leaving 18 bases between the germline ends. The CDR3 DNA follows: TGTGCCAGCGCGCATCTGGGAGGCCATTACAATGAGCAGTTCTTC. Its translation is CASAHLGGHYNEQFF.

This clonotype was detected ten times or more. The chain is built from TRBV7-9 and TRBJ2-1; D not resolved. Germline V CDR1 and CDR2: SEHNR, FQNEAQ (reference sequence). This CDR3 has 11 amino acids. V was cut by 8 bases and J by 3 bases, with 5 bases left in between. CDR3 in amino acids: CASGDYNEQFF. CDR3 DNA sequence: TGTGCCAGCGGCGACTACAATGAGCAGTTCTTC. Filled out from reference TRBV7-9 and TRBJ2-1, the complete variable domain reads DTGVSQNPRHKITKRGQNVTFRCDPISEHNRLYWYRQTLGQGPEFLTYFQNEAQLEKSRLLSDRFSAERPKGSFSTLEIQRTEQGDSAMYLCASGDYNEQFFGPGTRLTVL.

Of note for this clonotype: One end of the junction varies from germline; a read error may be responsible. The chain couples TRBV12-3 or TRBV12-4 to TRBJ2-3; 8 nucleotides agree with TRBD2. The CDR3 contains 14 residues. CDR3 nucleotide sequence: TGTGCCAGCAGTCTGGGGACTAGACCAGATATGCAGTATTTT. This codes for CASSLGTRPDMQYF.